The 4 T cell receptor beta chains presented below share a single source sample, sequenced in a study of shared clonotypes between healthy human individuals. Generated by immunoSEQ multiplex PCR, the TCRdb table keeps only in-frame clones and is missing some. The sample consists of about 2.3 million clones, more than 85% of them appearing once. Sequencing was done on a sample of naive CD4+ T cells from PBMCs. Described subset: CD45RA+ positively selected. Receptors were obtained from a man aged 18 to 29 in good health. Some clones in this sample may be carry-over from other donors' samples.

The V call is TRBV7-9, the J call TRBJ1-3; TRBD1 is a possible D gene (6 bases). Germline V gives CDR1 SEHNR, CDR2 FQNEAQ (reference sequence). The CDR3 totals 16 residues. Trimming cost V 1 base and J 0 bases, with 10 bases left between them. The CDR3 protein is CASSLGQGISGNTIYF. As DNA, the CDR3 is TGTGCCAGCAGCTTAGGGCAGGGGATCTCTGGAAACACCATATATTTT.

The rearrangement links TRBV28 to TRBJ1-5; 9 bases line up with TRBD1. Germline loops: CDR1 MDHEN, CDR2 SYDVKM. V lost 2 bases to trimming and J lost 5 bases; unmatched junction nucleotides: 4. This CDR3 contains 15 residues. Here the CDR3 reads CASSLRDRAYQPQHF. Here the CDR3 DNA reads TGTGCCAGCAGTTTACGGGACAGGGCGTATCAGCCCCAGCATTTT.

The gene calls are TRBV7-2 and TRBJ2-6; D perhaps matches TRBD1 (6 bases). Germline lookup yields CDR1 SGHTA and CDR2 FQGNSA. Between the trimmed V and J ends, which lost 2 bases and 2 bases, there was a span of 7 bases. CDR3 length: 15 residues. The CDR3 coding sequence is TGTGCCAGCAGCTTATCAGGGGCTGGGGCCAACGTCCTGACTTTC. Its translation is CASSLSGAGANVLTF.

The chain employs TRBV4-2 and TRBJ2-2; the match to TRBD2 covers 11 bases. Germline trimming cut 4 bases from V and 4 bases from J; bases unmatched to any gene: 5. This CDR3 region has 16 residues. Germline loops: CDR1 LGHNA, CDR2 YNFKEQ. The CDR3 coding sequence is TGTGCCAGCAGCCCTAGAACTAGCGGGAGCACCGGGGAGCTGTTTTTT. Translating gives CASSPRTSGSTGELFF.